These 12 T cell receptor beta chains came from one sample sequenced in a study of T cells in Graves' hyperthyroidism and ophthalmopathy. TCR beta CDR3 sequences were amplified from RNA transcripts. During a first-round RT-PCR of the TCR CDR3, the HTBI primer set was used. TCRdb used MiXCR to reprocess the multiplex PCR reads, holding one entry per CDR3 protein. The sample lists some 510,000 distinct CDR3 sequences; more than 20% were seen once. The sequenced material came from blood. These receptors were taken from a young man with Graves' hyperthyroidism.

This clonotype showed up many times. V gene TRBV19 combines with J gene TRBJ1-2; the D is unclear. Germline-derived CDR1 and CDR2 are LNHDA and SQIVND (reference sequence). The CDR3 extends over 16 amino acids. Trimming stripped 2 bases from V and 6 bases from J, with 19 bases between. This CDR3 reads CASSITVTAAQDGYTF. The CDR3 DNA is TGTGCCAGTAGTATAACAGTGACGGCAGCTCAAGATGGCTACACCTTC.

This chain links TRBV6-1 with TRBJ1-2; 8 positions agree with TRBD1. Per the germline V gene, CDR1 is MNHNS and CDR2 is SASEGT. The V segment lost 0 bases and the J segment 2 bases; nucleotides outside the gene matches: 2. CDR3 length: 15 amino acids. CDR3 region: CASSEAGQANYGYTF. The CDR3 DNA follows: TGTGCCAGCAGTGAAGCGGGACAGGCCAACTATGGCTACACCTTC.

The chain employs TRBV6-1 and TRBJ2-7, with 12 bases lining up with TRBD2. Trimming took 5 bases from V and 4 from J; bases not matched to a gene: 6. Germline V gene data show CDR1 as MNHNS and CDR2 as SASEGT. The CDR3 is made up of 15 amino acids. The CDR3 is CASSQRLAGVYEQYF. CDR3 DNA: TGTGCCAGCAGTCAGAGACTAGCGGGAGTGTACGAGCAGTACTTC.

This clonotype has more than one count but fewer than ten. The chain links TRBV11-2 to TRBJ1-1; 8 nucleotides agree with TRBD1. Germline CDR1 SGHAT, CDR2 FQNNGV. Unmatched junction bases numbered 13, after V lost 1 base and J lost 3 bases. The CDR3 length is 18 residues. CDR3 sequence (DNA): TGTGCCAGCAGCTTAGGCATTCAGGGGGCGCGGTACGACACTGAAGCTTTCTTT. Translating it yields CASSLGIQGARYDTEAFF.

This clonotype was observed a few times. The chain employs TRBV2 and TRBJ2-3; tentatively, D is TRBD2 (5 bases). V shed 6 bases and J shed 4 bases, with 11 bases lying between them. The CDR3 covers 13 residues. Germline CDR1 is SNHLY and CDR2 is FYNNEI. The CDR3 DNA reads as TGTGCCAGCAGCGGGGATTTCGCAGATACGCAGTATTTT. This sequence encodes CASSGDFADTQYF.

This chain joins TRBV6-5 and TRBJ1-5; D possibly corresponds to TRBD1 (5 bases). This CDR3 contains 15 residues. Trimming removed 3 bases at V and 0 bases at J, with 9 bases between. Per the germline V gene, CDR1 is MNHEY and CDR2 is SVGAGI. The CDR3 is CASSYGDYSNQPQHF. In DNA, the CDR3 is TGTGCCAGCAGTTATGGGGACTATAGCAATCAGCCCCAGCATTTT.

This clonotype has a handful of counts. The chain links TRBV12-3 or TRBV12-4 to TRBJ2-7, with D perhaps matching TRBD1 (7 bases). The CDR3 is 16 residues long. The V end was cut by 4 bases, the J end by 4 bases, with 20 bases between. CDR3 nucleotide sequence: TGTGCCAGCAGTTCCCCCTCCGCGGGACAGCCATACGAGCAGTACTTC. Its translation is CASSSPSAGQPYEQYF.

The J gene is TRBJ1-2, the V gene TRBV6-5; 10 bases align to TRBD1. V was clipped by 4 bases and J by 5 bases; unmatched bases: 4. The CDR3 length is 14 residues. Germline loops: CDR1 MNHEY, CDR2 SVGAGI. CDR3 coding DNA: TGTGCCAGCAGTTTGCAGGGACAGGGGTATGGCTACACCTTC. Translating it yields CASSLQGQGYGYTF.

The DNA for the CDR3 is TGTGCCTGGAGTGGATGGGGGACCGGAGGTGAGACCCAGTACTTC. Its translation is CAWSGWGTGGETQYF. The chain links TRBV30 to TRBJ2-5, with D perhaps assigned TRBD1 or TRBD2 (5 bases each). The CDR3 has 15 residues. Per germline, CDR1 GTSNPN and CDR2 SVGIG (reference sequence). V lost 1 base, J lost 5 bases, and 17 bases lay in between.

This clonotype was picked up one time. This may arise from a read error, as a much more abundant clone is one base away. This chain connects TRBV6-1 to TRBJ1-1; D uncertain. Trimming took 6 bases from V and 11 from J, leaving 13 bases between them. The CDR3 covers 11 residues. Germline values: CDR1 MNHNS, CDR2 SASEGT. The CDR3 spells CASSQVSGAFF. DNA for the CDR3: TGTGCCAGCAGCCAGGTCTCCGGCGCTTTCTTT.

Details on this clonotype: The junction departs from the called germline gene at one end, perhaps through a read error. This chain uses TRBV19 with TRBJ1-5; the D is unclear. CDR3 length: 16 residues. In germline, CDR1 is LNHDA, CDR2 SQIVND (reference sequence). The CDR3 sequence is CVSSSGRISSNQPQHF. The DNA for the CDR3 is TGTGTCAGTAGTAGCGGCAGGATTAGTAGCAATCAGCCCCAGCATTTT.

V is TRBV7-3 and J is TRBJ2-7; 9 bases match TRBD2. V was clipped by 6 bases and J by 1 base; unmatched bases: 10. Germline V CDR1 and CDR2: SGHTA, FQGTGA. The CDR3 is 16 residues long. CDR3 sequence reads: CASSDYAGGPSYEQYF. The CDR3 bases are TGTGCCAGCAGTGACTATGCGGGAGGGCCTTCCTACGAGCAGTACTTC. Drawing the rest from reference TRBV7-3 and TRBJ2-7, the complete variable domain is GAGVSQTPSNKVTEKGKYVELRCDPISGHTALYWYRQSLGQGPEFLIYFQGTGAADDSGLPNDRFFAVRPEGSVSTLKIQRTERGDSAVYLCASSDYAGGPSYEQYFGPGTRLTVT.